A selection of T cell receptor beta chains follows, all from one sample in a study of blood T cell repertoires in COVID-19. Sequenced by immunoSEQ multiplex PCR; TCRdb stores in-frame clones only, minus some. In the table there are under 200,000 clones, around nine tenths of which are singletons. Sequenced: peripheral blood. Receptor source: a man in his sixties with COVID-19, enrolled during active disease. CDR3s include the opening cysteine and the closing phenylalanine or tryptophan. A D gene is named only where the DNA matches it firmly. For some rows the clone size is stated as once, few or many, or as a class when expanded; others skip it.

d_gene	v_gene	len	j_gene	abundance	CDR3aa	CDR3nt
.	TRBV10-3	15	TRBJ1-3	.	CAISGKGLSGNTIYF	TGTGCCATCAGTGGTAAGGGACTGTCTGGAAACACCATATATTTT
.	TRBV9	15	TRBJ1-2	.	CASSPAGDLSYGYTF	TGTGCCAGCAGCCCAGCCGGGGATCTGTCTTATGGCTACACCTTC
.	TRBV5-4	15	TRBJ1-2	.	CASRFDRSLSYGYTF	TGTGCCAGCAGATTCGACAGGAGCCTTAGCTATGGCTACACCTTC
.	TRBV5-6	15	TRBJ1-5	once	CASSYGQGRIQPQHF	TGTGCCAGCAGCTATGGTCAGGGCAGGATTCAGCCCCAGCATTTT
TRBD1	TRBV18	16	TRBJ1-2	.	CASSADRGTTGYGYTF	TGTGCCAGCTCAGCGGACAGGGGCACCACAGGCTATGGCTACACCTTC
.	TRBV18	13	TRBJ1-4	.	CASSPGQNEKLFF	TGTGCCAGCTCACCGGGACAAAATGAAAAACTGTTTTTT
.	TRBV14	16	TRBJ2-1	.	CASSQESRSFNNEQFF	TGTGCCAGCAGCCAAGAGTCGCGGTCTTTTAACAATGAGCAGTTCTTC
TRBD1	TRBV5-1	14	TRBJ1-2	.	CASSSSPGQTGYTF	TGCGCCAGCAGCTCGTCACCGGGACAGACTGGCTACACCTTC
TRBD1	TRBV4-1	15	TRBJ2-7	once	CASSRDDREPYEQYF	TGCGCCAGCAGCCGCGATGACAGGGAGCCCTACGAGCAGTACTTC
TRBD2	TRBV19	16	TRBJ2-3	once	CASSILAGTSTDTQYF	TGTGCCAGTAGTATTTTAGCGGGAACTAGCACAGATACGCAGTATTTT
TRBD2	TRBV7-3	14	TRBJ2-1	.	CATKREGNADEQFF	TGTGCCACCAAAAGGGAGGGGAATGCGGATGAGCAGTTCTTC
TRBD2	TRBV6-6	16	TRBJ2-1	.	CASSYSSGRAGNEQFF	TGTGCCAGCAGTTACTCGTCCGGGAGGGCCGGCAATGAGCAGTTCTTC
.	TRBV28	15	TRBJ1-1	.	CASSLFGAMNTEAFF	TGTGCCAGCAGTTTATTTGGAGCGATGAACACTGAAGCTTTCTTT
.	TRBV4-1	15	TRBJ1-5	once	CASSQEGGGRGPQHF	TGCGCCAGCAGCCAAGAAGGCGGAGGGCGGGGGCCCCAGCATTTT
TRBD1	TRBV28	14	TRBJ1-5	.	CASSPRDSRQPQHF	TGTGCCAGCAGTCCCCGGGACAGCCGTCAGCCCCAGCATTTT
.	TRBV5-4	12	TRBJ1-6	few	CASSGLDSPLHF	TGTGCCAGCAGCGGACTGGATTCACCCCTCCACTTT
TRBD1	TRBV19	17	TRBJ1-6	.	CASSPWGQSGANSPLHF	TGTGCCAGTAGTCCGTGGGGACAGTCTGGGGCTAATTCACCCCTCCACTTT
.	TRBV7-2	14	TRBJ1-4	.	CASSLSTTNEKLFF	TGTGCCAGCAGCTTGAGCACAACTAATGAAAAACTGTTTTTT
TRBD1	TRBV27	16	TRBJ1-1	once	CASSRLQGELNTEAFF	TGTGCCAGCAGCCGACTTCAGGGGGAATTGAACACTGAAGCTTTCTTT
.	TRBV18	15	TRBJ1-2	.	CASSPPAQGNYGYTF	TGTGCCAGCTCACCACCGGCTCAGGGGAACTATGGCTACACCTTC
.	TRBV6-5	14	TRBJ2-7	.	CASRQGGGSYEQYF	TGTGCCAGCAGACAAGGGGGGGGCAGCTACGAGCAGTACTTC
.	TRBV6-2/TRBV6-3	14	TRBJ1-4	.	CASSPGQNVEKLFF	TGTGCCAGCAGCCCCGGACAGAACGTTGAAAAACTGTTTTTT
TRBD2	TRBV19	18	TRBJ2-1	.	CASSPKTPGLAGGNEQFF	TGTGCCAGTAGTCCAAAGACCCCGGGACTAGCGGGGGGCAATGAGCAGTTCTTC
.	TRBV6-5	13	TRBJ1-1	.	CASLIGQGQVGFF	TGTGCCAGCCTAATAGGGCAGGGTCAAGTTGGTTTCTTT